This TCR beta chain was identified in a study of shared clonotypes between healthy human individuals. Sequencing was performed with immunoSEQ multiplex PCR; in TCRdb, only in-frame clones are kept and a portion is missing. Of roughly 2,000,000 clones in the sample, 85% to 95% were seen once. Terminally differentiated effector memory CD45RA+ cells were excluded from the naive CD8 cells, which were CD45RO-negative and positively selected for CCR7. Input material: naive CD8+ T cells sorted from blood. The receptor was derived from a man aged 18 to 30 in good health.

DNA for the CDR3: TGTGCCAGCAGCTTGTGGGGGGAGTGGAGGGAGACCCAGTACTTC. This gives the protein CASSLWGEWRETQYF. The chain carries TRBV11-2 and TRBJ2-5; TRBD2 might be the D (6 bases). V was clipped by 3 bases and J by 5 bases, with 16 bases between them. Germline CDR1 and CDR2: SGHAT and FQNNGV. This CDR3 spans 15 amino acids.